A selection of T cell receptor beta chains follows, all from one sample in a study of blood T cell repertoires in COVID-19. Libraries were prepared by immunoSEQ multiplex PCR; TCRdb keeps only in-frame clonotypes and omits some of them. This table holds 150,000 to 200,000 clones, 89% found once. Source material: peripheral blood. The source is a man aged 40-55 years with acute or convalescent COVID-19. Both conserved end residues are part of each CDR3. The D gene is left open where the match is weak. Some rows have no size entry. The others give once, few or many, or a class for an expanded clone.

TRBV7-2	-	TRBJ1-2	TRBD1	TGTGCCAGCAGCTTAGGAGAGGACAGGGGAATGTGGGGCTACACCTTC	CASSLGEDRGMWGYTF
TRBV12-3/TRBV12-4	-	TRBJ2-3	-	TGTGCCAGCAGTTTAAGCGGAGATACGCAGTATTTT	CASSLSGDTQYF
TRBV6-5	-	TRBJ2-2	-	TGTGCCAGCAGTTACCGAGTGGCCGGGACCGGGGAGCTGTTTTTT	CASSYRVAGTGELFF
TRBV10-3	-	TRBJ2-3	TRBD2	TGTGCCATCAGTGTGGTGGCGGGGGGGCGGACAGATACGCAGTATTTT	CAISVVAGGRTDTQYF
TRBV7-2	-	TRBJ1-2	-	TGTGCCAGCAGCTTAGTTCGGGTTAACTATGGCTACACCTTC	CASSLVRVNYGYTF
TRBV18	-	TRBJ2-5	-	TGTGCCAGCTCACTCGGGTACCAAGAGACCCAGTACTTC	CASSLGYQETQYF
TRBV3-1/TRBV3-2	-	TRBJ2-7	-	TGTGCCAGCAGCCAAAACTACAACTCCTACGAGCAGTACTTC	CASSQNYNSYEQYF
TRBV5-1	-	TRBJ2-7	TRBD2	TGCGCCAGCAGCTTGACCGTTGGGAGGGACGAGCAGTACTTC	CASSLTVGRDEQYF
TRBV5-1	-	TRBJ1-3	-	TGCGCCAGCAGCTTGGTCTGGACAGCGAATGGAAACACCATATATTTT	CASSLVWTANGNTIYF
TRBV11-3	once	TRBJ2-3	-	TGTGCCAGCAGCTATGACAGAGACACAGATACGCAGTATTTT	CASSYDRDTDTQYF
TRBV19	-	TRBJ2-3	TRBD2	TGTGCCAGTAGTACCATCCATAATAGCGGGGGGTCCACAGATACGCAGTATTTT	CASSTIHNSGGSTDTQYF
TRBV9	few	TRBJ2-3	-	TGTGCCAGCAGCGTAATGTCCGGGGGACGCACAGATACGCAGTATTTT	CASSVMSGGRTDTQYF
TRBV9	-	TRBJ2-7	TRBD1	TGTGCCAGCAGCTCGACAGGGGACTCCTACGAGCAGTACTTC	CASSSTGDSYEQYF
TRBV27	once	TRBJ2-7	TRBD1	TGTGCCAGCAGCCTCCACAGGGGATCCGAGCAGTACTTC	CASSLHRGSEQYF
TRBV5-6	-	TRBJ1-5	TRBD1	TGTGCCAGCAGCTCCTATAACAGGGGCCCCCAGCCCCAGCATTTT	CASSSYNRGPQPQHF
TRBV20-1	-	TRBJ1-2	-	TGCAGTGCTAGTGCACAGGGTGGCTATGGCTACACCTTC	CSASAQGGYGYTF
TRBV5-1	-	TRBJ2-4	TRBD2	TGCGCCAGTAAGGTCGGGACTAGCGAGAACATTCAGTACTTC	CASKVGTSENIQYF
TRBV5-6	-	TRBJ1-3	TRBD1	TGTGCCAGCAGAGGGACAGGGGGAAACACCATATATTTT	CASRGTGGNTIYF
TRBV19	few	TRBJ2-3	TRBD2	TGTGCCAGTAGTATCGGGGGGGTGAGCACAGATACGCAGTATTTT	CASSIGGVSTDTQYF
TRBV7-9	-	TRBJ1-2	TRBD1	TGTGCCAGCAGCTTACTGACAGGGTATAGCGATGGCTACACCTTC	CASSLLTGYSDGYTF
TRBV7-3	-	TRBJ1-1	TRBD1	TGTGCCAGCAGCTTTGACAGGGACACTGAAGCTTTCTTT	CASSFDRDTEAFF
TRBV5-1	-	TRBJ1-2	TRBD1	TGCGCCAGCAGCCAAAACCCGACAGGGGGCGCGGTTCATGGCTACACCTTC	CASSQNPTGGAVHGYTF
TRBV7-2	-	TRBJ1-2	TRBD1	TGTGCCAGCAGCCCGGACAGGGATGATGGCTACACCTTC	CASSPDRDDGYTF
TRBV29-1	-	TRBJ2-5	TRBD2	TGCAGCGTTGATACTAGCGGGGGGGCCCAAGAGACCCAGTACTTC	CSVDTSGGAQETQYF
TRBV11-2	-	TRBJ2-7	-	TGTGCCAGCAGCTTAGGACACGTTTACGAGCAGTACTTC	CASSLGHVYEQYF
TRBV13	-	TRBJ1-4	TRBD1	TGTGCCAGCAGCTCACAGGGGGCTGGAAAACTGTTTTTT	CASSSQGAGKLFF
TRBV5-1	-	TRBJ1-4	-	TGCGCCAGCAAAAGAGAGGCACGGTCAACTAATGAAAAACTGTTTTTT	CASKREARSTNEKLFF
TRBV12-3/TRBV12-4	-	TRBJ1-2	-	TGTGCCAGCAGTTTTTATAACTATGGCTACACCTTC	CASSFYNYGYTF